This T cell receptor (beta chain) was captured by sequencing in a study of blood T cells in healthy people across ages. Study-wide results and caveats: A strong correlation between TCR beta diversity and naive T cell percentage was seen. Diversity estimated from one million T cells was considered an underestimate.

This clonotype was seen only once. Its antigen remains unknown. Total RNA, at least 6 micrograms per sample, was extracted from PBMCs. The authors ran a second PCR of about 6 to 11 cycles using a sample-barcoded 5' primer and a J-beta primer mix. TCRdb called the 5' RACE reads again in MiXCR, with one record for every CDR3 protein. The table lists about 970,000 distinct CDR3 sequences, 45% to 60% of them singletons. The clonotype comes from a woman aged 55-70 years in good health. Sequencing input: blood.

Here the CDR3 DNA reads TGTGCCAGCAGTGAAGCAGTCACAGGGGTCGAAGCTTTCTTT. Protein sequence: CASSEAVTGVEAFF. V gene TRBV25-1 combines with J gene TRBJ1-1, with 7 bases fitting TRBD1. Losses at the gene ends were 2 bases for V and 8 bases for J; bases not matched to a gene: 8. This CDR3 has 14 amino acids. Germline CDR1 reads MGHDK; CDR2 reads SYGVNS. The whole variable domain, filled in from reference TRBV25-1 and TRBJ1-1, reads EADIYQTPRYLVIGTGKKITLECSQTMGHDKMYWYQQDPGMELHLIHYSYGVNSTEKGDLSSESTVSRIRTEHFPLTLESARPSHTSQYLCASSEAVTGVEAFFGQGTRLTVV.